These 19 T cell receptor beta chains originate from one sample sequenced in a study of CD8 T cells in Susac syndrome. cDNA came from about 0.5 to 1 ug RNA primed by random hexamers. TCRdb ran MiXCR on the immunoSEQ multiplex PCR reads and lists one entry per CDR3 protein. The sample includes about 430,000 distinct CDR3 sequences, approximately 85% of them seen just once. The sequenced sample consisted of CD8+ T cells from PBMCs. All receptors come from a human donor with multiple sclerosis.

The genes are TRBV13 and TRBJ1-5, with no clear D. The germline V gene encodes CDR1 PRHDT and CDR2 FYEKMQ (reference sequence). The CDR3 consists of 14 residues. Trimming pared 0 bases from V and 7 bases from J, leaving 10 bases between. Here the CDR3 DNA reads TGTGCCAGCAGCTTAGGCGGAGAACAACAGCCCCAGCATTTT. Translating gives CASSLGGEQQPQHF.

This chain joins TRBV4-1 and TRBJ2-1; the D is unclear. Trimming pared 4 bases from V and 7 bases from J, leaving 11 bases between. This CDR3 has 13 amino acids. Germline CDR1 and CDR2: MGHRA and YSYEKL. The DNA for the CDR3 is TGCGCCAGCAGCCCAACTTCGCGGAATGAGCAGTTCTTC. Translating gives CASSPTSRNEQFF.

The rearrangement links TRBV11-2 to TRBJ2-1; D not resolved. V lost 1 base and J 6 bases, leaving 10 bases between the germline ends. From germline, CDR1 is SGHAT and CDR2 FQNNGV. CDR3 length: 14 residues. The CDR3 reads CASSLVESGNEQFF. The CDR3 DNA reads as TGTGCCAGCAGCTTAGTTGAGTCCGGCAATGAGCAGTTCTTC.

This clonotype has a single count. The chain uses TRBV30 and TRBJ1-5; D is ambiguous. The CDR3 spans 15 residues. Per the germline V gene, CDR1 is GTSNPN and CDR2 is SVGIG (reference sequence). V lost 1 base, J lost 0 bases, and 10 bases lay in between. The DNA of the CDR3 is TGTGCCTGGAGTGAGGCAGCATATAGCAATCAGCCCCAGCATTTT. This codes for CAWSEAAYSNQPQHF. Looking up the rest from reference TRBV30 and TRBJ1-5 gives the full variable domain: SQTIHQWPATLVQPVGSPLSLECTVEGTSNPNLYWYRQAAGRGLQLLFYSVGIGQISSEVPQNLSASRPQDRQFILSSKKLLLSDSGFYLCAWSEAAYSNQPQHFGDGTRLSIL.

This chain joins TRBV10-3 and TRBJ2-1, with a possible D match to TRBD2 (7 bases). The germline gives CDR1 ENHRY, CDR2 SYGVKD. Trimming took 6 bases from V and 8 from J, leaving 20 bases between them. The CDR3 runs 15 residues. This chain's CDR3 is CAISPSGASGYEQFF. CDR3 coding DNA: TGTGCCATCAGCCCATCGGGGGCTAGCGGTTATGAGCAGTTCTTC.

The table lists this clonotype with a count of one. The chain carries TRBV6-5 and TRBJ2-1, with D uncertain. This CDR3 has 16 residues. Trimming pared 0 bases from V and 5 bases from J, leaving 14 bases between. Germline V lookup: CDR1 MNHEY, CDR2 SVGAGI. CDR3 residues: CASSYSRLVGDNEQFF. The DNA for the CDR3 is TGTGCCAGCAGTTACTCGCGTCTAGTTGGTGACAATGAGCAGTTCTTC.

V usage is TRBV6-5 and J usage is TRBJ1-2; D not resolved. Germline CDR1 reads MNHEY; CDR2 reads SVGAGI. The V end lost 8 bases, the J end lost 8 bases, and 24 bases lay between the germline ends. The CDR3 covers 15 residues. As DNA, the CDR3 is TGTGCCAGCGGACTACTCGATGCCACCGCGGGCGGCTACACCTTC. Translated: CASGLLDATAGGYTF.

This clonotype is a singleton in its sample. This chain links TRBV2 with TRBJ2-1; maybe TRBD2 (5 bases). The germline V gene has CDR1 SNHLY and CDR2 FYNNEI. This CDR3 comprises 19 residues. V was pared by 1 base and J by 4 bases, with 23 bases between. Here the CDR3 reads CASSEVGPADLTTYNEQFF. As DNA, the CDR3 is TGTGCCAGCAGTGAAGTAGGACCAGCGGATCTGACGACTTACAATGAGCAGTTCTTC.

Only a few counts were recorded for this clonotype. The chain has TRBV6-1 and TRBJ2-7, with D hard to call. The length of the CDR3 is 14 residues. With 5 bases removed from V and 4 bases from J, the gap between germline ends came to 15 bases. Germline CDR1 MNHNS, CDR2 SASEGT. The CDR3 region is CASSRAEGIYEQYF. CDR3 bases: TGTGCCAGCAGTCGAGCAGAAGGAATTTACGAGCAGTACTTC.

J is TRBJ2-1 and V is TRBV7-9; TRBD2 aligns across 8 bases. Germline CDR1 reads SEHNR; CDR2 reads FQNEAQ (reference sequence). Unmatched junction bases numbered 12, after V lost 4 bases and J lost 7 bases. This CDR3 contains 16 residues. DNA of the CDR3: TGTGCCAGCAGCTCGGGAGGGGGACTAGATAGAAATGAGCAGTTCTTC. As protein: CASSSGGGLDRNEQFF. Full variable domain (remainder filled in from reference TRBV7-9 and TRBJ2-1): DTGVSQNPRHKITKRGQNVTFRCDPISEHNRLYWYRQTLGQGPEFLTYFQNEAQLEKSRLLSDRFSAERPKGSFSTLEIQRTEQGDSAMYLCASSSGGGLDRNEQFFGPGTRLTVL.

The chain links TRBV7-9 to TRBJ1-1; tentative D call: TRBD1 (6 bases). Deletions cut 3 bases from V and 5 bases from J, with 22 bases between. This CDR3 is built from 17 residues. Germline loops: CDR1 SEHNR, CDR2 FQNEAQ (reference sequence). CDR3 protein: CASSLLPGAMGGTEAFF. The CDR3 DNA reads TGTGCCAGCAGCTTGCTTCCAGGGGCGATGGGCGGGACTGAAGCTTTCTTT.

The CDR3 here is CASSSNQGARTDTQYF. CDR3 DNA sequence: TGTGCCAGCAGCAGCAACCAGGGGGCTCGCACAGATACGCAGTATTTT. This chain joins TRBV7-9 and TRBJ2-3; TRBD1 agrees at 8 bases. The germline V gene encodes CDR1 SEHNR and CDR2 FQNEAQ (reference sequence). This CDR3 has 16 amino acids. V was clipped by 5 bases and J by 1 base; unmatched bases: 8.

J is TRBJ2-4 and V is TRBV2; D is perhaps TRBD1 or TRBD2 (6 bases each). The CDR3 contains 17 residues. The germline gives CDR1 SNHLY, CDR2 FYNNEI. V dropped 4 bases and J dropped 0 bases, with 16 bases sitting between them. The CDR3 DNA sequence: TGTGCCAGCAGTGGACCGGAAGGGGGGCTAGCCAAAAACATTCAGTACTTC. Residues: CASSGPEGGLAKNIQYF.

This chain joins TRBV18 and TRBJ1-2; perhaps TRBD1 as D (5 bases). CDR1 and CDR2 from the germline V gene are KGHSH and LQKENI. The CDR3 has 16 amino acids. Trimming removed 3 bases from V and 8 bases from J, with 22 bases in between. This CDR3 is CASSPYKKVSGSGYTF. The CDR3 DNA reads as TGTGCCAGCTCACCGTATAAAAAGGTTTCAGGGAGCGGCTACACCTTC. Looking up the rest from reference TRBV18 and TRBJ1-2 gives the full variable domain: NAGVMQNPRHLVRRRGQEARLRCSPMKGHSHVYWYRQLPEEGLKFMVYLQKENIIDESGMPKERFSAEFPKEGPSILRIQQVVRGDSAAYFCASSPYKKVSGSGYTFGSGTRLTVV.

J is TRBJ2-7 and V is TRBV20-1, with D perhaps matching TRBD1 or TRBD2 (5 bases each). This CDR3 comprises 15 residues. Trimming stripped 3 bases from V and 7 bases from J, with 22 bases between. Germline CDR1 is DFQATT and CDR2 is SNEGSKA (reference sequence). This CDR3 reads CSARALRDELREQYF. The CDR3 DNA sequence: TGCAGTGCTAGGGCGCTCCGGGACGAACTCAGGGAGCAGTACTTC.

This clonotype has more than one count but fewer than ten. The chain links TRBV6-1 to TRBJ2-6, with a tentative D call TRBD1 (5 bases). The germline gives CDR1 MNHNS, CDR2 SASEGT. V shed 3 bases and J shed 4 bases, with 10 bases lying between them. There are 15 residues in the CDR3. The CDR3 is CASSDAGSGANVLTF. The DNA of the CDR3 is TGTGCCAGCAGTGACGCAGGGTCAGGGGCCAACGTCCTGACTTTC.

The J gene is TRBJ1-2, the V gene TRBV6-1, with D maybe TRBD1 (5 bases). There are 16 residues in the CDR3. Trimming shortened V by 6 bases and J by 4 bases, and 21 bases separated the two germline ends. Germline V gene lookup returns CDR1 MNHNS and CDR2 SASEGT. CDR3 protein: CASRGESATGVYGYTF. The CDR3 coding sequence is TGTGCCAGCAGGGGAGAAAGCGCCACGGGGGTCTATGGCTACACCTTC.

The chain links TRBV6-5 to TRBJ2-1; 12 positions agree with TRBD2. The CDR3 runs to 17 residues. V trimming: 0 bases; J trimming: 8 bases; junction bases outside the gene matches: 8. Germline V lookup: CDR1 MNHEY, CDR2 SVGAGI. The CDR3 spells CASSYSLAGGPGDEQFF. CDR3 nucleotides: TGTGCCAGCAGTTACTCGCTAGCGGGGGGGCCTGGGGATGAGCAGTTCTTC.

The sample holds one count of this clonotype. V is TRBV2 and J is TRBJ1-5; 7 bases are shared with TRBD1. Trimming at V came to 1 base and at J to 5 bases, leaving 5 bases not matched to a gene. Germline assignment: CDR1 SNHLY and CDR2 FYNNEI. The CDR3 is 15 amino acids. The CDR3: CASSEDGTVDQPQHF. CDR3 coding DNA: TGTGCCAGCAGTGAAGATGGGACAGTGGATCAGCCCCAGCATTTT.